This TCR beta chain was identified in a study of shared clonotypes between healthy human individuals (dated by TCRdb to between 2020 and 2021). General notes on the study: A couple of women and a few men aged 18 to 49 years were included in the cohort. For each donor, three plates each were used for CD4 naive and CD4 memory, two plates were used for CD8 naive, and one plate was used for CD8 memory. To estimate repertoire size and how much clonotype sharing occurs between individuals, the study deeply sequenced the blood TCR repertoires of a handful of healthy adults. Libraries were prepared and TCR repertoires were sequenced by different laboratories using diverse techniques, in order to increase sequencing depth and limit assay-specific biases. Between about 0.8 and 9 billion PBMCs per donor were obtained by leukapheresis.

Broad study findings and their caveats: Even with the large sequencing depth, rarefaction of the sorted-subset datasets indicated that sequencing was incomplete. Sharing across several donors was observed for about 5% of naive CD4, 3% to 3.5% of naive CD8, around 2.5% of memory CD4, and around 0.4% of memory CD8 clonotypes. Pairwise subsampling led to the expectation that sequencing depth would affect the degree of clonotype sharing among donors. Larger estimated clonotype richness was generally found for naive subsets than for memory subsets. Only blood was sampled, and tissue TCR repertoires likely differ from those in blood. Compared with non-shared clonotypes, clonotypes shared by all four sorted-subset donors had higher generation probabilities. Because the study included a small number of donors, the genetic and exposure-history diversity represented was limited.

As concerns this clone: The antigen it binds to is not known. No base quality values were provided; no much bigger clone lies one nucleotide off.

Using the deep immunoSEQ assay, TCR CDR3 regions were amplified from genomic DNA by multiplex PCR. Extracted genomic DNA from each cell subset was spread evenly across all wells of several immunoSEQ 96-well plates, with each plate serving as a replicate. For sorted subsets, roughly 200 ng genomic DNA, equal to tens of thousands of T cell genomes, was loaded into each replicate PCR. The purified libraries were quantified using a Qubit 3.0 fluorometer, sized with a Bioanalyzer 2100, and then quantified again using the KAPA Library Quantification kit. Every immunoSEQ 96-well plate was sequenced on a separate single-read 150-cycle Illumina NextSeq 550 flow cell. Per the original workflow: The immunoSEQ output contained only junctional sequences without quality scores, so filtering could not match that applied to full-length reads. Sequences were annotated with PyIR, a Python wrapper for IgBLAST v1.9, and V/J genes and CDR3 were assigned using IMGT germline references. Reads with weak V/J assignments (E-value above 1e-6), missing CDR3, stop codons, out-of-frame junctions, or ambiguous translated residues were removed. A V3J clonotype was defined by an identical inferred V gene, J gene, and CDR3 amino acid sequence. Percentage overlap between repertoires was calculated by dividing the number of shared unique clonotypes by the size of the smaller repertoire. RTK rarefaction, the Chao1 estimator, and Recon v2.1 estimates of unobserved clonotypes were used to assess repertoire richness. Generation probabilities for all TCRbeta clonotypes obtained by the gDNA method from a handful of donors were computed using OLGA. The clones in this table, taken by TCRdb from immuneACCESS, are in-frame only. Not every clone is retained; where verified, under half of the shortfall comes from an unresolved V gene, and the cause of the rest is unknown. The D gene and trimming were derived from the DNA, and the V and J assignments and clone size from that table. Here the sample has 550,000 to 850,000 clones; 72% occur a single time. Roughly 1.8% of the sample rests with the top ten.

The donors were healthy, HIV-negative adults who had no recently reported acute infections or vaccinations. All donors were Caucasian adults living in Nashville, Tennessee, USA. CD4+ T cells were enriched through magnetic negative selection, after which naive cells were positively selected on CD45RA and the remaining negative fraction served as the memory subset. Blood was collected by leukapheresis, and PBMCs were isolated by Ficoll-Histopaque density gradient centrifugation and then cryopreserved in liquid nitrogen vapor phase. Purity and quantity of every magnetically sorted T cell population were checked by analytical flow cytometry. From each sorted fraction, genomic DNA was isolated and quantified by UV absorbance on a Nanodrop 2000c. The germline V gene (reference sequence) yields SEHNR for CDR1 and FQNEAQ for CDR2. The CDR3 covers 15 residues, taking in both the cysteine and the phenylalanine. Only CDR3 DNA remains: 45 bases, in frame from the first base. V ends up 1 base short and J 2 bases short, with an unmatched junction base count of 2.

The V and J genes are TRBV7-9 and TRBJ2-7; TRBD2 fits 10 bases in the junction. This clonotype was obtained from a woman younger than 45 in good health. Material for sequencing was memory CD4+ T cells sorted from blood. The cell subset or site tag for this specimen amounts to: CD45RA-negative fraction. In nucleotides, the sequence is TGTGCCAGCAGCTTAGAGCTAGCGGGAGCCTACGAGCAGTACTTC. Its protein reads: CASSLELAGAYEQYF.